This is a list of T cell receptor beta chains from one sample in a study of T cell changes during pregnancy in multiple sclerosis. Some clones are missing from TCRdb's copy, which holds only in-frame ones; the method was immunoSEQ multiplex PCR. This sample has 35,000 to 45,000 clones, with 91% found just once. Sample: CD4+ T cells from peripheral blood mononuclear cells, taken in the second trimester of pregnancy. The receptor set was obtained from a female donor in good health, enrolled as a control in a pregnancy study. CDR3s include the opening cysteine and the closing phenylalanine or tryptophan. A D gene is named only where the DNA matches it firmly. Clone size is given for some rows only: seen once, a few or many times, or a class if the clone is expanded.

clone_size d_call j_call v_call cdr3_aa cdr3_nt
NA NA TRBJ2-1 TRBV11-2 CASSFLDREQFF TGTGCCAGCAGCTTCCTGGACAGAGAGCAGTTCTTC
NA TRBD1 TRBJ1-1 TRBV19 CASIDRGRRNTEAFF TGTGCCAGTATCGACAGGGGCCGGAGGAACACTGAAGCTTTCTTT
NA NA TRBJ1-2 TRBV6-5 CASSYSKSSLYGYTF TGTGCCAGCAGTTACTCGAAGTCGAGCCTCTATGGCTACACCTTC
NA TRBD2 TRBJ2-5 TRBV28 CASNPSGIQETQYF TGTGCCAGCAATCCTAGCGGGATCCAAGAGACCCAGTACTTC
medium-sized NA TRBJ2-1 TRBV21-1 CASSPPSPYNEQFF TGTGCCAGCAGCCCTCCCTCCCCCTACAATGAGCAGTTCTTC
NA NA TRBJ2-4 TRBV30 CAWRDLGDKNIQYF TGTGCCTGGAGGGACCTCGGGGACAAAAACATTCAGTACTTC
once NA TRBJ2-5 TRBV6-1 CASSEDWGVETQYF TGTGCCAGCAGTGAAGATTGGGGGGTCGAGACCCAGTACTTC
NA TRBD1 TRBJ2-3 TRBV10-3 CAIRGQGNTDTQYF TGTGCCATCAGGGGACAGGGTAACACAGATACGCAGTATTTT
NA TRBD2 TRBJ2-3 TRBV30 CAWSSSGTSGGALEYF TGTGCCTGGAGTAGCTCCGGGACTAGCGGGGGGGCTTTGGAGTATTTT
NA NA TRBJ1-3 TRBV2 CASSETREAGNTIYF TGTGCCAGCAGTGAAACCAGGGAGGCTGGAAACACCATATATTTT
NA NA TRBJ2-2 TRBV7-9 CASSFGREIPGELFF TGTGCCAGCAGCTTCGGTCGGGAGATACCCGGGGAGCTGTTTTTT
NA TRBD1 TRBJ1-2 TRBV30 CARDSPNYGYTF TGTGCCCGGGACAGTCCTAACTATGGCTACACCTTC
few NA TRBJ1-1 TRBV6-1 CASSESFTEAFF TGTGCCAGCAGTGAGTCCTTCACTGAAGCTTTCTTT
NA NA TRBJ2-7 TRBV18 CASSPPSSYEQYF TGTGCCAGCTCACCACCGAGCTCCTACGAGCAGTACTTC
NA TRBD1 TRBJ1-2 TRBV6-1 CASSLTGTGNHGYTF TGTGCCAGCAGCCTTACGGGGACAGGGAATCATGGCTACACCTTC
NA NA TRBJ2-3 TRBV5-1 CASSTAASSTDTQYF TGCGCCAGCAGCACGGCGGCCTCTAGCACAGATACGCAGTATTTT
few TRBD1 TRBJ1-1 TRBV5-4 CASSSGTGDTEAFF TGTGCCAGCAGCTCCGGGACAGGGGACACTGAAGCTTTCTTT
NA TRBD1 TRBJ1-6 TRBV9 CASSVSRQGENSPLHF TGTGCCAGCAGCGTTTCCAGACAGGGCGAAAATTCACCCCTCCACTTT
once NA TRBJ1-2 TRBV5-4 CASSRGGAQGDYGYTF TGTGCCAGCAGCCGGGGGGGCGCCCAGGGAGACTATGGCTACACCTTC
once TRBD2 TRBJ2-3 TRBV4-1 CASSPEGSGGRGDTQYF TGCGCCAGCAGCCCCGAAGGTAGCGGGGGCCGGGGAGATACGCAGTATTTT
NA NA TRBJ2-7 TRBV6-1 CASSPGVYEQYF TGTGCCAGCTCCCCAGGGGTCTACGAGCAGTACTTC
once NA TRBJ2-3 TRBV18 CASSPSPEEQYF TGTGCCAGCTCACCAAGCCCTGAAGAGCAGTATTTT
NA TRBD1 TRBJ2-5 TRBV30 CAWSTRTGGVETQYF TGTGCCTGGAGTACCAGGACAGGGGGCGTGGAGACCCAGTACTTC
NA NA TRBJ1-5 TRBV15 CATSTYQTGGNQPQHF TGTGCCACCAGCACCTACCAAACGGGGGGTAATCAGCCCCAGCATTTT
NA NA TRBJ2-3 TRBV6-4 CASTKQVTDTQYF TGTGCCAGCACTAAACAGGTTACAGATACGCAGTATTTT
NA TRBD2 TRBJ2-5 TRBV7-2 CASSLVAGGPGQTQYF TGTGCCAGCAGCCTAGTAGCGGGAGGGCCGGGACAGACCCAGTACTTC
NA NA TRBJ2-7 TRBV5-1 CASSLAGQPYEQYF TGCGCCAGCAGCTTGGCTGGACAACCTTACGAGCAGTACTTC
NA NA TRBJ1-2 TRBV5-1 CASSPSWQVHGYTF TGCGCCAGCAGCCCCTCTTGGCAGGTTCATGGCTACACCTTC
NA NA TRBJ1-1 TRBV5-1 CASSSSPGRAEAFF TGCGCCAGCAGCTCATCACCTGGGAGGGCTGAAGCTTTCTTT